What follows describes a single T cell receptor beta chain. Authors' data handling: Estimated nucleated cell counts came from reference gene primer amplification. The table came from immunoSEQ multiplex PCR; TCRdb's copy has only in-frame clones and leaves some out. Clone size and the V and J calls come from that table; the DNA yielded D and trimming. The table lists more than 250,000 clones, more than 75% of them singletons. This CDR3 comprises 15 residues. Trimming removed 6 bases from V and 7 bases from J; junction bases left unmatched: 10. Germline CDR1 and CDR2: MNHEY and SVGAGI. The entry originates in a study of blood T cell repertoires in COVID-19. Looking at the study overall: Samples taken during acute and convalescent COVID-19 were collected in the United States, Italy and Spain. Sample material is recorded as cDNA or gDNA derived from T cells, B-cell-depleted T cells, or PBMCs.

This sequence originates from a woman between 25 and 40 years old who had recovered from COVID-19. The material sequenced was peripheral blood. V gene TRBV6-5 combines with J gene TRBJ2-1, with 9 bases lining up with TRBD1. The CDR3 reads CASSSRQGVGNEQFF. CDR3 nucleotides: TGTGCCAGCAGCTCCAGACAGGGGGTTGGTAATGAGCAGTTCTTC.